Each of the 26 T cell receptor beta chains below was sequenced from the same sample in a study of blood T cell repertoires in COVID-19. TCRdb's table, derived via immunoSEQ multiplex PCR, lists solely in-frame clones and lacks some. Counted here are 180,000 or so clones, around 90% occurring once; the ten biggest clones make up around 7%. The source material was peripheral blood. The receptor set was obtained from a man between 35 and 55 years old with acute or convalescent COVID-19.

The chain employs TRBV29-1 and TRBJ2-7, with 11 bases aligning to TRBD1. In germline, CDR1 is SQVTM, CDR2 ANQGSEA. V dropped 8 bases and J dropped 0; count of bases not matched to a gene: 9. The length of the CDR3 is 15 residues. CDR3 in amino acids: CSTRGGQGDSYEQYF. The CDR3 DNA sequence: TGCAGCACCCGGGGGGGACAGGGGGACTCCTACGAGCAGTACTTC.

CDR3 bases: TGTGCCAGTAGTCCCGAAAGACAGGGGCTTCTTCGAGAGACCCAGTACTTC. This translates into CASSPERQGLLRETQYF. This chain uses TRBV19 with TRBJ2-5, with 8 bases that match TRBD1. Germline CDR1 and CDR2: LNHDA and SQIVND (reference sequence). Losses at the gene ends were 5 bases for V and 4 bases for J; bases not matched to a gene: 15. The CDR3 sequence is 17 residues long.

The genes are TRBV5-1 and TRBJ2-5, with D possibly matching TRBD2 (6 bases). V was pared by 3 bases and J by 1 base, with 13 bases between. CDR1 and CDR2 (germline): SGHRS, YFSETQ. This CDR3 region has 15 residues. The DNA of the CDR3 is TGCGCCAGCAGCTCCAACCGGGACTCCCAAGAGACCCAGTACTTC. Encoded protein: CASSSNRDSQETQYF. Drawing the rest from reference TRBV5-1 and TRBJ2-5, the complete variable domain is KAGVTQTPRYLIKTRGQQVTLSCSPISGHRSVSWYQQTPGQGLQFLFEYFSETQRNKGNFPGRFSGRQFSNSRSEMNVSTLELGDSALYLCASSSNRDSQETQYFGPGTRLLVL.

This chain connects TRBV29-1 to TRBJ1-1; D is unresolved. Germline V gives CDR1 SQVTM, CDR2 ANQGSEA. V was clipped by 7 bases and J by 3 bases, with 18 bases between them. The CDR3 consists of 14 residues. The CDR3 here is CSAKGKGRDTEAFF. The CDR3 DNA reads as TGCAGCGCCAAAGGGAAAGGGAGAGACACTGAAGCTTTCTTT.

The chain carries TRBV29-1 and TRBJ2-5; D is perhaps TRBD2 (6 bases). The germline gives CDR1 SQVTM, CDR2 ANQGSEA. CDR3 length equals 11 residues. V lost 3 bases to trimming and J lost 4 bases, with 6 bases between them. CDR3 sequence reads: CSVDGGETQYF. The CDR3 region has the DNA TGCAGCGTTGACGGGGGAGAGACCCAGTACTTC.

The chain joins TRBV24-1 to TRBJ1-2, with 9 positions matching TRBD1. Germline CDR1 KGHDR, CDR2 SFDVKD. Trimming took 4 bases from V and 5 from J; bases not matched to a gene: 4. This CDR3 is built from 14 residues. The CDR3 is CATSDRGQGYGYTF. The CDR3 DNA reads TGTGCCACCAGTGACCGGGGACAGGGTTATGGCTACACCTTC.

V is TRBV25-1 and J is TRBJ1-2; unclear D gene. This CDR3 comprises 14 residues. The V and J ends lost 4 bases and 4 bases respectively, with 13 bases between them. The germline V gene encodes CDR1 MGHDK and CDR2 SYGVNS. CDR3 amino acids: CASSGGVEAYGYTF. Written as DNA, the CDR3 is TGTGCCAGCAGTGGAGGTGTAGAGGCCTATGGCTACACCTTC.

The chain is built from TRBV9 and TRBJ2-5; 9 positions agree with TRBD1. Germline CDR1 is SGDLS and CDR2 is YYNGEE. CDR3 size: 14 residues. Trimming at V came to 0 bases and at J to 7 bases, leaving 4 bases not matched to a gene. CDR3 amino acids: CASSVDGGQGTQYF. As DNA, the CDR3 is TGTGCCAGCAGCGTAGACGGGGGACAGGGGACCCAGTACTTC.

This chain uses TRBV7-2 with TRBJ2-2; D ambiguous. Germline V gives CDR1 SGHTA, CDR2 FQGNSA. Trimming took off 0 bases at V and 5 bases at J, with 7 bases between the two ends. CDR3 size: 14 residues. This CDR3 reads CASSLASPTGELFF. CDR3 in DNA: TGTGCCAGCAGCTTAGCTAGCCCGACCGGGGAGCTGTTTTTT.

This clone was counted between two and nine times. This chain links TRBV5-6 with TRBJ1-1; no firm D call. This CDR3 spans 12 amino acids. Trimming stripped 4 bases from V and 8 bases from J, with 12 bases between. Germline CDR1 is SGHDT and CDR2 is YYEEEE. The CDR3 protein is CASSAGGPEAFF. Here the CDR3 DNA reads TGTGCCAGCAGCGCCGGAGGGCCCGAAGCTTTCTTT.

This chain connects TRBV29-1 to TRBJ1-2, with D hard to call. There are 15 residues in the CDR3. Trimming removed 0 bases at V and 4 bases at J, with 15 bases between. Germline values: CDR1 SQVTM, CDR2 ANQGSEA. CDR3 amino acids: CSVEDPGRDLYGYTF. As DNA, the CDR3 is TGCAGCGTTGAAGATCCCGGGCGGGATCTCTATGGCTACACCTTC.

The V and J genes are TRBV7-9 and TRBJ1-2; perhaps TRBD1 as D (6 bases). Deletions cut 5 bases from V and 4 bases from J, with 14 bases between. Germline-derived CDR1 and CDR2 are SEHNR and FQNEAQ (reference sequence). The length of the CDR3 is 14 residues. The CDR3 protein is CASSPRRGSYGYTF. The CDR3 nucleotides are TGTGCCAGCAGCCCCCGCAGGGGCAGCTATGGCTACACCTTC.

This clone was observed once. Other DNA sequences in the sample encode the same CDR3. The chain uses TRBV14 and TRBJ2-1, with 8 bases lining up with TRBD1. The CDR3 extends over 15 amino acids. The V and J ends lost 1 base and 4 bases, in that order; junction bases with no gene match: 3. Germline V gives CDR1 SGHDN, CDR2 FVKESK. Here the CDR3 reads CASSQGQGAYNEQFF. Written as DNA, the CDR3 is TGTGCCAGCAGCCAAGGGCAGGGGGCGTACAATGAGCAGTTCTTC.

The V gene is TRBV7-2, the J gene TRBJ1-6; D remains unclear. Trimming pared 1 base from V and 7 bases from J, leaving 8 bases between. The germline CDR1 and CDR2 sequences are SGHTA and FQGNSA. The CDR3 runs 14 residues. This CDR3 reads CASSLVQRNSPLHF. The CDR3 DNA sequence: TGTGCCAGCAGCTTAGTACAGAGAAATTCACCCCTCCACTTT. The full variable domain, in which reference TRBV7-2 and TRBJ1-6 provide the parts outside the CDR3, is GAGVSQSPSNKVTEKGKDVELRCDPISGHTALYWYRQSLGQGLEFLIYFQGNSAPDKSGLPSDRFSAERTGGSVSTLTIQRTQQEDSAVYLCASSLVQRNSPLHFGNGTRLTVT.

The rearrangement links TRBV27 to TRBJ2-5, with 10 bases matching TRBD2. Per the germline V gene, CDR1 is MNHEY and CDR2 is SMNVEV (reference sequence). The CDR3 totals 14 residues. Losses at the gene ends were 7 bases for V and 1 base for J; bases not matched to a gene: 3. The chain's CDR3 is CASNQRGGQETQYF. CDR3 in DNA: TGTGCCAGCAATCAGCGGGGGGGCCAAGAGACCCAGTACTTC.

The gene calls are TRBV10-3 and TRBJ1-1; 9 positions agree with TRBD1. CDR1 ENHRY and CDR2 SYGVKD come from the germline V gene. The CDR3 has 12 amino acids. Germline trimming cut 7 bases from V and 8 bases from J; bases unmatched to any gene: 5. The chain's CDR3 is CAIKGTGTEAFF. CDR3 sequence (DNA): TGTGCCATCAAAGGGACAGGGACCGAAGCTTTCTTT.

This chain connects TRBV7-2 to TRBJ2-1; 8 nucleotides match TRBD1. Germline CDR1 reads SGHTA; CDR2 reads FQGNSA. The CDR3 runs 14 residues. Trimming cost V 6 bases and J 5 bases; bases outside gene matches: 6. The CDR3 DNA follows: TGTGCCAGCAGTTCCGGGACAGGAAACAATGAGCAGTTCTTC. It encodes CASSSGTGNNEQFF.

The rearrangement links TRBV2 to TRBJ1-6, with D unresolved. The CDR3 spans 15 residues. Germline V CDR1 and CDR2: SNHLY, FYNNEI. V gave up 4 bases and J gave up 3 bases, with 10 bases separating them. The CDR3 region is CASSGGHSYNSPLHF. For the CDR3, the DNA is TGTGCCAGCAGTGGAGGGCACAGCTATAATTCACCCCTCCACTTT.

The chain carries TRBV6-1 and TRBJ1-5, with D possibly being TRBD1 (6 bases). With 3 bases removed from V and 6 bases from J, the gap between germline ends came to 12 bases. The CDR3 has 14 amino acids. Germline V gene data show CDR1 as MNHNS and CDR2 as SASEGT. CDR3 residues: CASSEGAGAQPQHF. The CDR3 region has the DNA TGTGCCAGCAGTGAGGGGGCGGGGGCTCAGCCCCAGCATTTT.

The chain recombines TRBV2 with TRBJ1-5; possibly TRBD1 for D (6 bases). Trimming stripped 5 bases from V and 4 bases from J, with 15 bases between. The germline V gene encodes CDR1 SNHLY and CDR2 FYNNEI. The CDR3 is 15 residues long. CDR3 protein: CASSQGFGENQPQHF. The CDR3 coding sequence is TGTGCCAGCAGTCAGGGGTTCGGGGAAAATCAGCCCCAGCATTTT.

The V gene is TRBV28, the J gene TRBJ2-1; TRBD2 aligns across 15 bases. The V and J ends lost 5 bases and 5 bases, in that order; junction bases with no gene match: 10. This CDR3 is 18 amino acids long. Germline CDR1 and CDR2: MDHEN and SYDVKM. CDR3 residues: CASSPWTSGGAGDNEQFF. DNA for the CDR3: TGTGCCAGCAGTCCTTGGACTAGCGGGGGGGCGGGGGACAATGAGCAGTTCTTC.

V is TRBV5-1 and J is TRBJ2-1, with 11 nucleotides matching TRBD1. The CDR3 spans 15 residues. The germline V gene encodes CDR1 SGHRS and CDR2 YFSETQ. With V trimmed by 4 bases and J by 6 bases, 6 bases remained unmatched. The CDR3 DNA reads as TGCGCCAGCAGCATAAGCGGGACAGGGGGCAATGAGCAGTTCTTC. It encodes CASSISGTGGNEQFF. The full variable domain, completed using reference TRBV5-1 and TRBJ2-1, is KAGVTQTPRYLIKTRGQQVTLSCSPISGHRSVSWYQQTPGQGLQFLFEYFSETQRNKGNFPGRFSGRQFSNSRSEMNVSTLELGDSALYLCASSISGTGGNEQFFGPGTRLTVL.

In DNA form, the CDR3 reads TGTGCCAGCAGCTTTCGGGGGGCCGGGACAGATACGCAGTATTTT. Its translation is CASSFRGAGTDTQYF. The chain uses TRBV5-6 and TRBJ2-3, with a tentative D call TRBD2 (7 bases). Germline V gives CDR1 SGHDT, CDR2 YYEEEE. The CDR3 is 15 amino acids. Trimming stripped 2 bases from V and 3 bases from J, with 13 bases between.

As DNA, the CDR3 is TGTGCCAGCAGTTTATGGACTAGCGTTTCGAGTAATGAGCAGTTCTTC. Amino acid sequence: CASSLWTSVSSNEQFF. The V call is TRBV27, the J call TRBJ2-1; 9 bases agree with TRBD2. The CDR3 length is 16 residues. V shed 1 base and J 7 bases; nucleotides not matched to a gene: 8. Germline V lookup: CDR1 MNHEY, CDR2 SMNVEV (reference sequence).

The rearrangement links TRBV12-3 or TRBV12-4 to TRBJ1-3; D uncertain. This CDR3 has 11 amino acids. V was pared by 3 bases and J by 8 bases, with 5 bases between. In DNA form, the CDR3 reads TGTGCCAGCAGTTTTCGTGACACCATATATTTT. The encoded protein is CASSFRDTIYF.

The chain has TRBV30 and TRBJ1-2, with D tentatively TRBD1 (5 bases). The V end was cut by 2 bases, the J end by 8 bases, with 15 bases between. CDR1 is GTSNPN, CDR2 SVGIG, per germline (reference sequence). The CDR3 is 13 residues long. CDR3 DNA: TGTGCCTGGAGTTTCGGGGGTGACGAGGGCTACACCTTC. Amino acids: CAWSFGGDEGYTF.